This TCR beta chain was identified during a study of cytomegalovirus exposure and HLA in healthy donors. Points from the study as a whole: By a later analysis, the bulk of CMV-associated TCR beta chains appeared HLA-restricted. The study labeled 170 or so TCR beta chains cytomegalovirus-associated. Later analysis found that TCR beta chains associated with HLA were more clonally expanded than other, equally common chains. The majority of TCR sequences were rare, yet some public TCRs appeared in many donors.

Germline values: CDR1 MGHDK, CDR2 SYGVNS. The ends lost 4 bases at V and 8 bases at J; junction bases unmatched: 10. The CDR3 covers 15 residues. In the case of this clone: Its target is not known.

The study ran its PCR with 60 Vbeta and 13 Jbeta primers. TCRdb's copy holds only in-frame clones and misses some; the assay was immunoSEQ multiplex PCR. Recorded for this sample: about 200,000 clones. This rearrangement joins TRBV25-1 to TRBJ1-2; 10 bases map to TRBD1. Source material: PBMCs. This clonotype was sampled from a young man in good health and CMV-seronegative. CDR3 DNA sequence: TGTGCCAGCAGTGTTCCGGGACAGGGGATGGAGGGCTACACCTTC. Protein: CASSVPGQGMEGYTF.